A selection of T cell receptor beta chains follows, all from one sample in a study of technical replicates of blood from several donors. The method was immunoSEQ multiplex PCR; TCRdb's version includes in-frame clones alone and lacks a portion of them. The sample records approximately 70,000 clones, around 95% being singletons. The sequenced sample was T cells isolated from PBMCs. These receptor sequences come from a human donor in good health. Both conserved end residues are part of each CDR3. D genes are given only for firm matches.

len,v_gene,d_gene,j_gene,CDR3aa
13,TRBV7-6,-,TRBJ1-3,CASSLGDGNTIYF
16,TRBV2,TRBD2,TRBJ2-7,CASSAHSSGKIYEQYF
12,TRBV10-3,TRBD1,TRBJ2-7,CAISGDSYEQYF
13,TRBV2,TRBD1,TRBJ2-1,CASSENRGGEQFF
14,TRBV28,TRBD1,TRBJ2-7,CASRQDRAKYEQYF
14,TRBV19,TRBD2,TRBJ2-7,CASSIDSGGYEQYF
17,TRBV7-9,TRBD2,TRBJ2-7,CASSLEPGTSGTYEQYF
14,TRBV5-1,-,TRBJ2-3,CASSFGRGIDTQYF
14,TRBV6-6,TRBD1,TRBJ1-5,CASRGGTGDQPQHF
13,TRBV7-9,TRBD2,TRBJ2-1,CASSLGGANEQFF
15,TRBV2,-,TRBJ2-7,CASSYRAHPSYEQYF
14,TRBV18,TRBD1,TRBJ2-7,CASSLNRGRDEQYF
15,TRBV28,TRBD1,TRBJ2-2,CASSFQQGASGELFF
17,TRBV15,TRBD2,TRBJ2-7,CATSRSTVAGDAYEQYF
13,TRBV5-4,TRBD2,TRBJ2-7,CASSLFAGDEQYF
15,TRBV5-4,-,TRBJ1-2,CASSWGVVSLVGYTF
14,TRBV6-5,TRBD1,TRBJ2-7,CASSYDRGAYEQYF
14,TRBV2,-,TRBJ2-7,CASLSGLTTYEQYF
13,TRBV2,TRBD2,TRBJ2-1,CASSETSGRWEFF
12,TRBV29-1,-,TRBJ2-2,CSVEQGGGELFF
17,TRBV28,TRBD2,TRBJ2-2,CASSYDSGRALVGELFF
12,TRBV30,TRBD1,TRBJ2-7,CACGQDAYEQYF
17,TRBV28,-,TRBJ2-2,CASTGAPGTENTGELFF
15,TRBV2,-,TRBJ1-3,CASSEDHTSGNTIYF
14,TRBV7-9,-,TRBJ1-1,CASSLAARNTEAFF
13,TRBV5-1,-,TRBJ1-5,CASSPGDNQPQHF
14,TRBV18,TRBD1,TRBJ1-1,CASSPGTGGTEAFF
12,TRBV28,-,TRBJ2-7,CASSEGLTGQYF
15,TRBV7-8,-,TRBJ1-6,CASSSQQLANSPLHF
14,TRBV5-1,-,TRBJ2-1,CASSLPGSGNEQFF
17,TRBV19,TRBD2,TRBJ2-3,CASSITGTSGSLDTQYF
14,TRBV9,-,TRBJ1-1,CASSVVGAVSEAFF
14,TRBV18,TRBD2,TRBJ2-7,CASSASGSSYEQYF
16,TRBV10-2,TRBD2,TRBJ2-3,CASLTLAGVGTDTQYF
14,TRBV7-2,TRBD1,TRBJ2-7,CASSLGQGVYEQYF
13,TRBV5-4,-,TRBJ2-5,CASSLGGGETQYF
17,TRBV27,TRBD1,TRBJ2-7,CASSFLQTGLVLYEQYF
15,TRBV19,TRBD1,TRBJ2-7,CASSNDRGVTYEQYF
15,TRBV2,TRBD1,TRBJ1-2,CASRQRTGGVDGYTF
16,TRBV29-1,-,TRBJ2-7,CSVEFFQASPTYEQYF
13,TRBV30,TRBD1,TRBJ1-6,CAWSVQGKSPLHF
14,TRBV2,-,TRBJ1-2,CASSEGGRGYGYTF
14,TRBV10-3,TRBD1,TRBJ1-2,CAIRIGTGGYGYTF
17,TRBV11-2,TRBD1,TRBJ1-1,CASSFPRTGGASTEAFF
14,TRBV5-1,TRBD1,TRBJ1-4,CASSQDRGNEKLFF
16,TRBV6-1,-,TRBJ2-7,CASSEIEAGYSYEQYF
15,TRBV27,-,TRBJ2-3,CASSFPGGGTDTQYF
13,TRBV2,-,TRBJ2-5,CASSDRGQETQYF
14,TRBV5-1,-,TRBJ2-5,CASTTGEKGETQYF
15,TRBV27,TRBD2,TRBJ2-7,CASSVSVAGVHEQYF
12,TRBV6-1,-,TRBJ1-1,CATYSGGLQAFF
14,TRBV10-3,-,TRBJ2-7,CAISESRGLGEQYF
19,TRBV7-9,TRBD1,TRBJ1-5,CASSGSGTGPEGVNQPQHF
14,TRBV29-1,TRBD2,TRBJ2-7,CSVEASGSYYEQYF
13,TRBV19,-,TRBJ1-5,CASSVTGNQPQHF